The 32 T cell receptor beta chains below all came from one sample that was sequenced in a study of technical replicates of blood from a few donors. Clones were sequenced by immunoSEQ multiplex PCR, and TCRdb holds only the in-frame ones, with some missing. The sample has about 93,000 clones; roughly 96% are singletons. Sequences were obtained from T cells isolated from PBMCs. Source of these receptors: a human donor in good health.

The chain uses TRBV5-4 and TRBJ1-6; 9 nucleotides align to TRBD1. The CDR3 is 14 residues long. In germline, CDR1 is SGHNT, CDR2 YYREEE (reference sequence). Trimming cost V 4 bases and J 7 bases; bases outside gene matches: 3. In DNA form, the CDR3 reads TGTGCCAGCAGCCGGGACAGGGCCAATTCACCCCTCCACTTT. Its translation is CASSRDRANSPLHF.

This chain connects TRBV6-1 to TRBJ2-7; D is possibly TRBD1 (6 bases). The CDR3 contains 15 residues. From germline, CDR1 is MNHNS and CDR2 SASEGT. Trimming took 2 bases from V and 1 from J, leaving 12 bases between them. Written as DNA, the CDR3 is TGTGCCAGCAGTGAATATTTTCAGGGGTCCTACGAGCAGTACTTC. Its protein product is CASSEYFQGSYEQYF.

As DNA, the CDR3 is TGTGCTAGTGCCCTAGTAGCGGGAGTTCACGAGCAGTTCTTC. This translates into CASALVAGVHEQFF. The chain carries TRBV12-5 and TRBJ2-1; 9 bases agree with TRBD2. This CDR3 region has 14 residues. From germline, CDR1 is LGHNT and CDR2 FRNRAP. After removal of 7 bases from V and 10 bases from J, the junction contained 11 bases not matched to a gene. Combining the CDR3 with reference TRBV12-5 and TRBJ2-1 gives the whole variable domain DARVTQTPRHKVTEMGQEVTMRCQPILGHNTVFWYRQTMMQGLELLAYFRNRAPLDDSGMPKDRFSAEMPDATLATLKIQPSEPRDSAVYFCASALVAGVHEQFFGPGTRLTVL.

V is TRBV5-1 and J is TRBJ2-3, with a weak D call TRBD2 (5 bases). The CDR3 covers 18 residues. Between the trimmed V and J ends, which lost 4 bases and 1 base, there was a span of 22 bases. Germline V gene data show CDR1 as SGHRS and CDR2 as YFSETQ. The CDR3, as DNA: TGCGCCAGCAGCACGGGAAGCTTACTAGAGGGAGGCACAGATACGCAGTATTTT. This translates into CASSTGSLLEGGTDTQYF.

This clone was observed a single time. V and J are TRBV5-6 and TRBJ2-7, with TRBD2 as a possible D gene (5 bases). Deletions cut 2 bases from V and 6 bases from J, with 15 bases between. This CDR3 is built from 14 residues. From germline, CDR1 is SGHDT and CDR2 YYEEEE. The CDR3: CASSLYTLAGEQYF. CDR3 bases: TGTGCCAGCAGCTTATACACCCTAGCTGGCGAGCAGTACTTC.

This clone came up a few times. The CDR3: CAWSVRGREAFF. CDR3 nucleotide sequence: TGTGCCTGGAGTGTACGAGGGAGAGAAGCTTTCTTT. The V call is TRBV30, the J call TRBJ1-1, with D unresolved. The CDR3 has 12 amino acids. The ends were cut back, 0 bases at V and 8 bases at J, with 10 bases in the middle. CDR1 is GTSNPN, CDR2 SVGIG, per germline (reference sequence).

The chain is built from TRBV5-4 and TRBJ2-3, with 12 bases lining up with TRBD2. Germline trimming cut 4 bases from V and 2 bases from J; bases unmatched to any gene: 5. This CDR3 region has 16 residues. Germline V gives CDR1 SGHNT, CDR2 YYREEE (reference sequence). The CDR3 protein is CASSHGLAGITDTQYF. The CDR3 bases are TGTGCCAGCAGCCACGGACTAGCGGGGATCACAGATACGCAGTATTTT.

The chain links TRBV6-1 to TRBJ1-1; no clear D gene. The CDR3 length is 12 residues. The V and J ends lost 7 bases and 5 bases respectively, with 11 bases between them. Germline values: CDR1 MNHNS, CDR2 SASEGT. The CDR3 DNA follows: TGTGCCAGCATCCGGGGAGAGACTGAAGCTTTCTTT. Its translation is CASIRGETEAFF.

The gene calls are TRBV6-1 and TRBJ1-5, with 7 bases matching TRBD1. The CDR3 contains 14 residues. Germline CDR1 and CDR2: MNHNS and SASEGT. J was trimmed by 5 bases and V by 7 bases; bases with no gene match: 8. CDR3 protein: CASILRQGHQPQHF. DNA for the CDR3: TGTGCCAGCATACTAAGACAGGGTCATCAGCCCCAGCATTTT.

The V call is TRBV14, the J call TRBJ1-2; D is uncertain. The V gene's germline CDR1 is SGHDN and CDR2 FVKESK. V was clipped by 2 bases and J by 14 bases, with 18 bases between them. The length of the CDR3 is 13 residues. Here the CDR3 DNA reads TGTGCCAGCAGCCAAAACCCAACCCAACTCGTTACCTTC. Protein product: CASSQNPTQLVTF.

This chain connects TRBV28 to TRBJ2-5; D not resolved. The CDR3 length is 12 residues. Trimming removed 5 bases at V and 1 base at J, with 5 bases between. The germline CDR1 and CDR2 sequences are MDHEN and SYDVKM. The DNA for the CDR3 is TGTGCCAGCAGTCTAAGCCAAGAGACCCAGTACTTC. Amino acid sequence: CASSLSQETQYF.

The rearrangement uses TRBV6-6 and TRBJ2-3; 10 bases match TRBD2. Germline V CDR1 and CDR2: MNHNY, SVGAGI (reference sequence). V lost 4 bases to trimming and J lost 4 bases; unmatched junction nucleotides: 8. CDR3 length: 16 residues. In DNA, the CDR3 is TGTGCCAGCAGTTTGACCCAGCGGGGGGGCCCAGATACGCAGTATTTT. Translating it yields CASSLTQRGGPDTQYF.

J is TRBJ1-1 and V is TRBV2; TRBD1 matches 8 bases. CDR1 SNHLY and CDR2 FYNNEI come from the germline V gene. The CDR3 covers 13 residues. The V gene end was trimmed by 8 bases and the J gene end by 0 bases; junction bases not matched to a gene: 2. CDR3 bases: TGTGCCAGCCGACAGGGGATGAACACTGAAGCTTTCTTT. The encoded protein is CASRQGMNTEAFF.

The chain is built from TRBV14 and TRBJ1-2; D is ambiguous. The CDR3 runs to 19 residues. Looked up from germline, CDR1 is SGHDN and CDR2 is FVKESK. V was clipped by 3 bases and J by 6 bases, with 29 bases between them. The CDR3 DNA is TGTGCCAGCAGCCATTTCGACCCTTTTAGCCCGGAATACCCGGATGGCTACACCTTC. Translation: CASSHFDPFSPEYPDGYTF.

The chain has TRBV9 and TRBJ2-7; 10 bases are shared with TRBD2. J lost 6 bases, V lost 3 bases, and 6 bases had no gene match. CDR1 is SGDLS, CDR2 YYNGEE, per germline. This CDR3 is 14 amino acids long. The CDR3 spells CASSGPGLAPEQYF. The CDR3 region has the DNA TGTGCCAGCAGCGGACCGGGACTAGCGCCCGAGCAGTACTTC.

CDR3 protein: CASSLSGGASNEQFF. CDR3 sequence (DNA): TGTGCCAGCAGCCTCAGCGGGGGGGCCTCCAATGAGCAGTTCTTC. The chain links TRBV2 to TRBJ2-1; 10 nucleotides match TRBD2. Germline-derived CDR1 and CDR2 are SNHLY and FYNNEI. Unmatched junction bases numbered 8, after V lost 6 bases and J lost 6 bases. The CDR3 is 15 amino acids.

The gene calls are TRBV5-1 and TRBJ2-1; possible D gene TRBD2, 6 bases. V lost 7 bases to trimming and J lost 7 bases, with 24 bases between them. The CDR3 totals 16 residues. Germline-derived CDR1 and CDR2 are SGHRS and YFSETQ. The CDR3 loop is CASGRAPGVELNEQFF. CDR3 nucleotides: TGCGCCAGCGGAAGGGCCCCGGGGGTAGAATTGAATGAGCAGTTCTTC. Supplemented by reference TRBV5-1 and TRBJ2-1, the full variable domain reads KAGVTQTPRYLIKTRGQQVTLSCSPISGHRSVSWYQQTPGQGLQFLFEYFSETQRNKGNFPGRFSGRQFSNSRSEMNVSTLELGDSALYLCASGRAPGVELNEQFFGPGTRLTVL.

The chain employs TRBV7-2 and TRBJ2-1; D not certain. Germline-derived CDR1 and CDR2 are SGHTA and FQGNSA. There are 11 residues in the CDR3. Trimming cost V 5 bases and J 10 bases, with 9 bases left between them. The CDR3 region is CASSPHQEQFF. CDR3 nucleotide sequence: TGTGCCAGCAGCCCACACCAGGAGCAGTTCTTC.

The genes are TRBV5-1 and TRBJ2-5; TRBD2 matches at 7 bases. J was trimmed by 2 bases and V by 5 bases; bases with no gene match: 6. This CDR3 is built from 14 residues. Germline-derived CDR1 and CDR2 are SGHRS and YFSETQ. CDR3 nucleotide sequence: TGCGCCAGCAGAGGACTAGGAGGGCAAGAGACCCAGTACTTC. This encodes CASRGLGGQETQYF.

The genes are TRBV7-9 and TRBJ1-2; the D is unclear. V gave up 1 base and J gave up 4 bases, with 13 bases separating them. Germline CDR1 and CDR2: SEHNR and FQNEAQ (reference sequence). This CDR3 has 15 amino acids. The CDR3 sequence is CASSLGPSGTYGYTF. CDR3 in DNA: TGTGCCAGCAGCTTAGGACCATCGGGTACCTATGGCTACACCTTC.

The chain couples TRBV11-2 to TRBJ2-7; TRBD2 aligns across 8 bases. This CDR3 is built from 15 residues. J lost 3 bases, V lost 1 base, and 5 bases had no gene match. Per the germline V gene, CDR1 is SGHAT and CDR2 is FQNNGV. In nucleotides, the CDR3 is TGTGCCAGCAGCTTAGTAACTAGCGGTGGCTACGAGCAGTACTTC. It encodes CASSLVTSGGYEQYF.

The chain has TRBV11-2 and TRBJ2-3; TRBD2 matches 7 bases. V shed 0 bases and J 5 bases; nucleotides not matched to a gene: 8. Germline V lookup: CDR1 SGHAT, CDR2 FQNNGV. The CDR3 runs to 16 residues. This CDR3 reads CASSLDIRGVRDTQYF. In nucleotides, the CDR3 is TGTGCCAGCAGCTTAGACATCCGGGGGGTGCGAGATACGCAGTATTTT.

The chain joins TRBV7-2 to TRBJ1-5; perhaps TRBD1 as D (5 bases). Per germline, CDR1 SGHTA and CDR2 FQGNSA. This CDR3 is 19 amino acids long. Trimming removed 2 bases at V and 1 base at J, with 21 bases between. The CDR3 reads CASSLREHGASWSNQPQHF. In DNA form, the CDR3 reads TGTGCCAGCAGCTTAAGAGAACATGGGGCCTCTTGGAGCAATCAGCCCCAGCATTTT. The full variable domain, in which reference TRBV7-2 and TRBJ1-5 provide the parts outside the CDR3, is GAGVSQSPSNKVTEKGKDVELRCDPISGHTALYWYRQSLGQGLEFLIYFQGNSAPDKSGLPSDRFSAERTGGSVSTLTIQRTQQEDSAVYLCASSLREHGASWSNQPQHFGDGTRLSIL.

The CDR3 reads CASSSPLTGGYNEQFF. CDR3 in DNA: TGTGCCAGCAGCTCACCCCTGACAGGGGGATACAATGAGCAGTTCTTC. J is TRBJ2-1 and V is TRBV5-6, with 9 nucleotides matching TRBD1. The CDR3 consists of 16 residues. After removal of 3 bases from V and 4 bases from J, the junction contained 8 bases not matched to a gene. In germline, CDR1 is SGHDT, CDR2 YYEEEE.

This clone has just a few counts. This chain links TRBV4-2 with TRBJ2-6; the D is unclear. Germline-derived CDR1 and CDR2 are LGHNA and YNFKEQ. This CDR3 has 15 residues. Trimming took 4 bases from V and 0 from J, leaving 7 bases between them. As DNA, the CDR3 is TGTGCCAGCAGCCCGAGAGACTCTGGGGCCAACGTCCTGACTTTC. This sequence encodes CASSPRDSGANVLTF.

V and J are TRBV7-9 and TRBJ2-7, with a weak D call TRBD2 (6 bases). Trimming pared 1 base from V and 7 bases from J, leaving 11 bases between. The germline V gene has CDR1 SEHNR and CDR2 FQNEAQ (reference sequence). CDR3 length equals 13 residues. The CDR3 sequence: CASSLGGVWEQYF. The CDR3, as DNA: TGTGCCAGCAGCTTAGGCGGGGTCTGGGAGCAGTACTTC.

This clone occurred a few times. This chain links TRBV28 with TRBJ1-2; no definite D call. The V and J ends lost 2 bases and 4 bases respectively, with 8 bases between them. The CDR3 contains 13 residues. Germline V gives CDR1 MDHEN, CDR2 SYDVKM. The CDR3 is CASSLGQVYGYTF. The CDR3 region has the DNA TGTGCCAGCAGTTTAGGGCAGGTCTATGGCTACACCTTC.

The rearrangement uses TRBV20-1 and TRBJ1-3; no firm D call. Germline V gene lookup returns CDR1 DFQATT and CDR2 SNEGSKA (reference sequence). The CDR3 covers 11 residues. The CDR3: CRHGEGNTIYF. The DNA for the CDR3 is TGCAGGCACGGGGAAGGAAACACCATATATTTT.

The V and J genes are TRBV6-5 and TRBJ2-7; 7 bases map to TRBD2. Germline CDR1 MNHEY, CDR2 SVGAGI. Trimming at V came to 8 bases and at J to 4 bases, leaving 11 bases not matched to a gene. CDR3 length: 14 amino acids. CDR3 sequence: CASRQGGARYEQYF. In DNA form, the CDR3 reads TGTGCCAGCCGGCAGGGAGGGGCGCGGTACGAGCAGTACTTC.

This chain links TRBV6-1 with TRBJ1-1; the match to TRBD1 covers 9 bases. Germline CDR1 reads MNHNS; CDR2 reads SASEGT. Germline trimming cut 6 bases from V and 3 bases from J; bases unmatched to any gene: 5. The CDR3 length is 14 residues. The CDR3 DNA reads as TGTGCCAGCAGCGTTAGGACAGGGGACACTGAAGCTTTCTTT. Amino acids: CASSVRTGDTEAFF.

The V call is TRBV19, the J call TRBJ2-1; 7 bases match TRBD1. Germline assignment: CDR1 LNHDA and CDR2 SQIVND (reference sequence). After removal of 5 bases from V and 8 bases from J, the junction contained 12 bases not matched to a gene. The CDR3 loop spans 15 amino acids. The CDR3 DNA is TGTGCCAGTAGTTTCGTACACCGACAGGGCGATGAGCAGTTCTTC. Its translation: CASSFVHRQGDEQFF.

This chain uses TRBV6-5 with TRBJ1-1, with D possibly matching TRBD1 (5 bases). The length of the CDR3 is 16 residues. CDR1 is MNHEY and CDR2 is SVGAGI in the germline V gene. V shed 4 bases and J shed 6 bases, with 21 bases lying between them. The CDR3 coding sequence is TGTGCCAGCAGTTGGGAAGCCTACGGGGGAGTTTCTGAAGCTTTCTTT. It codes for CASSWEAYGGVSEAFF.